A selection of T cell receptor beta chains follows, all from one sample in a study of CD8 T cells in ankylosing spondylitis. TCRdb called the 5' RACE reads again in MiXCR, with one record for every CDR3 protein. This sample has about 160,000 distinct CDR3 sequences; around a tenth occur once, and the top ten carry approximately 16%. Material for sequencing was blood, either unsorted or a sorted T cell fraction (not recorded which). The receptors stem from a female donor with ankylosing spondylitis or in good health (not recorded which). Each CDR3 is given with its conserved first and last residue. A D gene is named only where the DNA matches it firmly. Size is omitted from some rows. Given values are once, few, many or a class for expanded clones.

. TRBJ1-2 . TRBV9 CASSPSPPGGGYTF TGTGCCAGCAGCCCGTCCCCCCCGGGTGGTGGCTACACCTTC
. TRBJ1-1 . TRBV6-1 CASSEKFVGSWTEAFF TGTGCCAGCAGTGAAAAGTTCGTGGGGAGTTGGACTGAAGCTTTCTTT
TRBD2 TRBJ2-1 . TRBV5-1 CASSPPGREYNEQFF TGCGCCAGCAGTCCCCCTGGGCGGGAGTACAATGAGCAGTTCTTC
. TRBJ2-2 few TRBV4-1 CASSQYRNTGELFF TGCGCCAGCAGCCAATATCGAAACACCGGGGAGCTGTTTTTT
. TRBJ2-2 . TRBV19 CASSTERNTGELFF TGTGCCAGTAGTACCGAGCGGAACACCGGGGAGCTGTTTTTT
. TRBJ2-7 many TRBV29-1 CSVESMDSNTPYEQYF TGCAGCGTTGAGTCTATGGACTCCAATACTCCCTACGAGCAGTACTTC
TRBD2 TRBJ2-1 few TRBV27 CASSDPSGPYNEQFF TGTGCCAGCAGTGATCCTAGCGGGCCGTACAATGAGCAGTTCTTC
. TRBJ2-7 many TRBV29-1 CSAEGDAGEQYF TGCAGCGCGGAGGGGGATGCGGGCGAGCAGTACTTC
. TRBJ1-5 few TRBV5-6 CASSSNGDGPSNQPQHF TGTGCCAGCAGCTCCAATGGGGACGGGCCTAGCAATCAGCCCCAGCATTTT
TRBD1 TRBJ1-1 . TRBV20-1 CSARPGGETEAFF TGCAGTGCTAGGCCAGGGGGCGAAACTGAAGCTTTCTTT
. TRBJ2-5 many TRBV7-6 CASTFLWGPQETQYF TGTGCCAGCACCTTTCTGTGGGGTCCTCAAGAGACCCAGTACTTC
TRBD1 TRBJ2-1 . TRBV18 CASSPLDRGLQLEQFF TGTGCCAGCTCACCCTTGGACAGGGGGCTCCAATTGGAGCAGTTCTTC
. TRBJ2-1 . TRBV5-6 CASSVGPWAYNEQFF TGTGCCAGCAGCGTCGGCCCGTGGGCTTACAATGAGCAGTTCTTC
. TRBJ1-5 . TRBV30 CAWSRNRAHQPQHF TGTGCCTGGAGCCGAAACAGGGCCCATCAGCCCCAGCATTTT
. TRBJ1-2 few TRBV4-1 CASSQMPGADSNYGYTF TGCGCCAGCAGCCAAATGCCTGGGGCGGATTCTAACTATGGCTACACCTTC
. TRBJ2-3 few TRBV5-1 CASSLRGGTDTQYF TGCGCCAGCAGCTTGAGGGGGGGCACAGATACGCAGTATTTT
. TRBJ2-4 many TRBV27 CASSFQGAKNIQYF TGTGCCAGCAGTTTTCAGGGAGCCAAAAACATTCAGTACTTC
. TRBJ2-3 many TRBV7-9 CASSPETAAIGTDTQYF TGTGCCAGCAGCCCGGAGACAGCCGCCATAGGCACAGATACGCAGTATTTT
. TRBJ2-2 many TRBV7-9 CASSLAGGNTGELFF TGTGCCAGCAGCTTAGCGGGAGGGAACACCGGGGAGCTGTTTTTT
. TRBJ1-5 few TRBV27 CASSLGENQPQHF TGTGCCAGCAGTTTAGGAGAAAATCAGCCCCAGCATTTT
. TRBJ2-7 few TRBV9 CASSVGPGNEQYF TGTGCCAGCAGCGTAGGTCCAGGGAACGAGCAGTACTTC
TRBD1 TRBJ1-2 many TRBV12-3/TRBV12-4 CASTDREDGYTF TGTGCCAGCACCGACAGGGAGGATGGCTACACCTTC
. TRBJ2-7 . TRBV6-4 CASLERGCYEQYF TGTGCCAGCCTGGAACGGGGGTGCTACGAGCAGTACTTC
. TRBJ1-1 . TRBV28 CASSSWNGEGNTEAFF TGTGCCAGCAGTTCCTGGAACGGGGAGGGAAACACTGAAGCTTTCTTT
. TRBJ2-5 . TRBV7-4 CASSSPETQYF TGTGCCAGCAGCTCTCCGGAGACCCAGTACTTC
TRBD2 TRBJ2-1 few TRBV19 CASSIGASGNNEQFF TGTGCCAGTAGTATAGGGGCTAGCGGAAACAATGAGCAGTTCTTC
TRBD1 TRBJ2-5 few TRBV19 CASGNSGGGETQYF TGTGCCAGTGGGAACTCAGGGGGCGGAGAGACCCAGTACTTC
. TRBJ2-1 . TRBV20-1 CSAISGITVNEQFF TGCAGTGCAATTAGTGGAATCACTGTGAATGAGCAGTTCTTC
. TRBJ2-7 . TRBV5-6 CASSSGTEQYF TGTGCCAGCAGCTCCGGGACCGAGCAGTACTTC
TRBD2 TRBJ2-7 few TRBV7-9 CASSSTVAGEYEQYF TGTGCCAGCAGCTCAACCGTAGCGGGAGAGTACGAGCAGTACTTC
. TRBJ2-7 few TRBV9 CASSPVEGFGEQYF TGTGCCAGCAGTCCCGTGGAGGGTTTCGGCGAGCAGTACTTC
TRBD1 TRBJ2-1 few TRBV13 CASSSQGQGTSEQFF TGTGCCAGCAGCTCTCAGGGACAGGGTACCAGTGAGCAGTTCTTC
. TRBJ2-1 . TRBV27 CASSLSLDNEQFF TGTGCCAGCAGTTTGAGCCTCGACAATGAGCAGTTCTTC
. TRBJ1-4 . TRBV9 CASSVGGATNEKLFF TGTGCCAGCAGCGTAGGCGGGGCAACTAATGAAAAACTGTTTTTT
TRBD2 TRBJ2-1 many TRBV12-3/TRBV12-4 CASGTSGSYYNEQFF TGTGCCAGCGGGACTAGCGGGTCCTACTACAATGAGCAGTTCTTC
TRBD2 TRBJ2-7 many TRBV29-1 CSVVQRDSYEQYF TGCAGCGTTGTCCAGCGGGACTCCTACGAGCAGTACTTC
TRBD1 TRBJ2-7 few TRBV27 CASSPGTATYEQYF TGTGCCAGCAGCCCCGGGACAGCAACCTACGAGCAGTACTTC
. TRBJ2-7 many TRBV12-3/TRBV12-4 CASSLYEQYF TGTGCCAGCAGCCTCTACGAGCAGTACTTC
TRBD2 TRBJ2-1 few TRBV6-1 CASRPPVGAGGFDEQFF TGTGCCAGCAGGCCTCCCGTCGGAGCGGGAGGTTTCGATGAGCAGTTCTTC